Each of the 17 T cell receptor beta chains below was sequenced from the same sample in a study of cytomegalovirus exposure and HLA in healthy donors. PCR amplification relied on 60 Vbeta primers (plus 13 Jbeta primers). TCRdb's table, derived via immunoSEQ multiplex PCR, lists solely in-frame clones and lacks some. The sample lists about 180,000 clones, approximately 81% occurring once. Input material: PBMCs. The receptor source for this set is a female donor in good health and CMV-seronegative.

Points on this clone: The CDR3 end shows no conserved phenylalanine or tryptophan, and so a read error is likely. No DNA is shown, since the ends of the CDR3 on it are uncertain; the CDR3 is the one TCRdb lists. V gene TRBV6-7 combines with J gene TRBJ2-7; TRBD2 is the table's D call, not checked against the DNA. TRBV6-7 is an ORF; its function is uncertain. The CDR3 spans 8 residues, counting both ends. The CDR3 sequence: CASSYPSI.

Here the CDR3 reads CASSLAGRGYTEAFF. DNA of the CDR3: TGTGCCAGCAGCTTGGCGGGCAGGGGGTACACTGAAGCTTTCTTT. The rearrangement uses TRBV5-4 and TRBJ1-1, with TRBD1 matching 7 bases. Germline assignment: CDR1 SGHNT and CDR2 YYREEE (reference sequence). The CDR3 has 15 amino acids. V lost 0 bases, J lost 3 bases, and 5 bases stayed unmatched.

Concerning this clone: The junction shows a germline mismatch at one end, possibly a read error. In the same sample, other DNA sequences code for this CDR3. V usage is TRBV5-1 and J usage is TRBJ2-2, with a possible D match to TRBD1 (8 bases). The germline CDR1 and CDR2 sequences are SGHRS and YFSETQ. This CDR3 spans 15 amino acids. CDR3 sequence (DNA): TGCGCCAGCAGCTTGGTACAGGGGGGGACCGGGGAGCTGTTTTTC. Amino acids: CASSLVQGGTGELFF.

V gene TRBV7-9 combines with J gene TRBJ2-2, with D possibly TRBD1 on 6 matching bases. V dropped 3 bases and J dropped 2 bases, with 16 bases sitting between them. CDR1 and CDR2 (germline): SEHNR, FQNEAQ (reference sequence). The CDR3 covers 17 residues. CDR3 coding DNA: TGTGCCAGCAGCTTCCCCCCAGGGGAATATAACACCGGGGAGCTGTTTTTT. Encoded protein: CASSFPPGEYNTGELFF.

This chain joins TRBV15 and TRBJ2-3, with 10 bases fitting TRBD1. V lost 4 bases to trimming and J lost 4 bases; unmatched junction nucleotides: 2. Germline CDR1 is LNHNV and CDR2 is YYDKDF (reference sequence). This CDR3 has 14 amino acids. CDR3 amino acids: CATSKDRGADTQYF. Here the CDR3 DNA reads TGTGCCACCAGCAAGGACAGGGGGGCAGATACGCAGTATTTT.

This clone showed up just a few times. The J gene is TRBJ2-5, the V gene TRBV2; 7 nucleotides line up with TRBD1. With V trimmed by 7 bases and J by 5 bases, 7 bases remained unmatched. This CDR3 has 13 residues. CDR1 and CDR2 from the germline V gene are SNHLY and FYNNEI. The CDR3, as DNA: TGTGCCAGCAAAGGGGGCATGGGGGAGACCCAGTACTTC. Its protein is CASKGGMGETQYF.

The rearrangement joins TRBV11-3 to TRBJ2-2; 7 bases fit TRBD1. With V trimmed by 5 bases and J by 1 base, 4 bases remained unmatched. CDR1 and CDR2 from the germline V gene are SGHNT and YENEEA. This CDR3 region has 15 residues. The CDR3 DNA is TGTGCCAGCAGCGACAGGACAGGGAACACCGGGGAGCTGTTTTTT. Protein product: CASSDRTGNTGELFF. The full variable domain, its missing parts supplied by reference TRBV11-3 and TRBJ2-2, is EAGVVQSPRYKIIEKKQPVAFWCNPISGHNTLYWYLQNLGQGPELLIRYENEEAVDDSQLPKDRFSAERLKGVDSTLKIQPAELGDSAVYLCASSDRTGNTGELFFGEGSRLTVL.

The chain joins TRBV5-1 to TRBJ2-5; 10 positions agree with TRBD2. This CDR3 is built from 15 residues. CDR1 SGHRS and CDR2 YFSETQ come from the germline V gene. After removal of 3 bases from V and 2 bases from J, the junction contained 4 bases not matched to a gene. CDR3 region: CASSSGLASQETQYF. In DNA form, the CDR3 reads TGCGCCAGCAGCTCGGGACTAGCGTCGCAAGAGACCCAGTACTTC. The full variable domain, in which reference TRBV5-1 and TRBJ2-5 provide the parts outside the CDR3, is KAGVTQTPRYLIKTRGQQVTLSCSPISGHRSVSWYQQTPGQGLQFLFEYFSETQRNKGNFPGRFSGRQFSNSRSEMNVSTLELGDSALYLCASSSGLASQETQYFGPGTRLLVL.

The chain joins TRBV7-8 to TRBJ1-3; the match to TRBD1 covers 8 bases. This CDR3 contains 15 residues. With 5 bases clipped from V and 3 bases from J, the junction kept 6 bases outside the gene matches. In germline, CDR1 is SGHVS, CDR2 FQNEAQ. CDR3 residues: CASSGQGALGNTIYF. The DNA of the CDR3 is TGTGCCAGCAGCGGCCAGGGGGCGCTTGGAAACACCATATATTTT. Full variable domain (remainder filled in from reference TRBV7-8 and TRBJ1-3): GAGVSQSPRYKVAKRGQDVALRCDPISGHVSLFWYQQALGQGPEFLTYFQNEAQLDKSGLPSDRFFAERPEGSVSTLKIQRTQQEDSAVYLCASSGQGALGNTIYFGEGSWLTVV.

V usage is TRBV9 and J usage is TRBJ1-2; D is perhaps TRBD1 (5 bases). CDR1 and CDR2 (germline): SGDLS, YYNGEE. Trimming removed 3 bases at V and 6 bases at J, with 12 bases between. The CDR3 runs to 13 residues. CDR3 amino acids: CASSAGTGDGYTF. In DNA form, the CDR3 reads TGTGCCAGCAGCGCCGGGACGGGGGATGGCTACACCTTC.

J is TRBJ2-3 and V is TRBV5-1; the match to TRBD1 covers 9 bases. CDR1 SGHRS and CDR2 YFSETQ come from the germline V gene. V was pared by 0 bases and J by 1 base, with 3 bases of the junction left unmatched. This CDR3 contains 16 residues. The DNA of the CDR3 is TGCGCCAGCAGCTTGGCCAGGACAGGGGGCACAGATACGCAGTATTTT. It specifies CASSLARTGGTDTQYF.

In its sample, this clone was seen a few times. The chain has TRBV15 and TRBJ1-5; maybe TRBD1 (5 bases). In germline, CDR1 is LNHNV, CDR2 YYDKDF (reference sequence). The CDR3 extends over 15 amino acids. V gave up 0 bases and J gave up 9 bases, with 15 bases separating them. CDR3 sequence: CATSRDRGGAGPQHF. As DNA, the CDR3 is TGTGCCACCAGCAGAGATCGAGGAGGGGCTGGGCCCCAGCATTTT.

CDR3 nucleotide sequence: TGTGCCAGCAGTTACACCCGAGCGGGAGTCCAAGAGACCCAGTACTTC. It codes for CASSYTRAGVQETQYF. The chain uses TRBV6-5 and TRBJ2-5; 8 nucleotides align to TRBD2. Trimming at V came to 2 bases and at J to 1 base, leaving 6 bases not matched to a gene. CDR3 length: 16 residues. From germline, CDR1 is MNHEY and CDR2 SVGAGI.

V is TRBV6-5 and J is TRBJ2-7; 7 bases agree with TRBD1. The CDR3 consists of 13 residues. The junction had 9 bases not matched to a gene; V was cut back by 6 bases and J by 7 bases. CDR1 and CDR2 (germline): MNHEY, SVGAGI. CDR3 region: CASSRQGDPEQYF. DNA of the CDR3: TGTGCCAGCAGCCGACAGGGAGACCCAGAGCAGTACTTC.

In DNA form, the CDR3 reads TGTGCCAGCAGCTTGGAGGGCAGGGCCAATCAGCCCCAGCATTTT. Its protein product is CASSLEGRANQPQHF. The V call is TRBV5-8, the J call TRBJ1-5; maybe TRBD1 (5 bases). V was trimmed by 0 bases and J by 3 bases, leaving 10 bases between them. The germline V gene has CDR1 SGHTS and CDR2 YDEGEE. The CDR3 sequence is 15 residues long. The variable domain in full, with the rest retrieved from reference TRBV5-8 and TRBJ1-5, is EAGVTQSPTHLIKTRGQQATLRCSPISGHTSVYWYQQALGLGLQFLLWYDEGEERNRGNFPPRFSGRQFPNYSSELNVNALELEDSALYLCASSLEGRANQPQHFGDGTRLSIL.

The J gene is TRBJ2-5, the V gene TRBV6-1; 7 bases map to TRBD2. V lost 8 bases to trimming and J lost 5 bases; unmatched junction nucleotides: 2. Per the germline V gene, CDR1 is MNHNS and CDR2 is SASEGT. CDR3 length: 11 residues. The CDR3 is CASGGVETQYF. DNA of the CDR3: TGTGCCAGCGGGGGGGTGGAGACCCAGTACTTC.

The rearrangement uses TRBV5-6 and TRBJ2-7; 7 nucleotides line up with TRBD2. Germline-derived CDR1 and CDR2 are SGHDT and YYEEEE. Trimming cost V 4 bases and J 5 bases; bases outside gene matches: 9. This CDR3 region has 14 residues. The CDR3 DNA is TGTGCCAGCAGCCCCCGGACTAGAACCCACGAGCAGTACTTC. This codes for CASSPRTRTHEQYF.